The 11 T cell receptor beta chains below all came from one sample that was sequenced in a study of T-cell reconstitution after alpha-beta-depleted transplantation in children. Library preparation (for TCRbeta) was performed with unique molecular identifiers. TCRdb called the PCR reads again in MiXCR, with one record for every CDR3 protein. This table holds 200,000 to 300,000 distinct CDR3 sequences, more than 20% found once. Sample: PBMCs, mostly from graft donor cells, taken 360 days after TCRalphabeta/CD19-depleted stem cell transplant. These TCRs come from a female patient aged 2 to 10 who had a stem cell transplant for congenital amegakaryocytic thrombocytopenia, so the T cells may come from the graft donor.

This sequence joins TRBV18 and TRBJ1-6; D may be TRBD1 (5 bases). The germline V gene has CDR1 KGHSH and CDR2 LQKENI. The germline V and J ends were trimmed by 2 bases and 1 base, with 6 bases remaining between them. The CDR3 spans 15 residues. CDR3 residues: CASSPGGSYNSPLHF. As DNA, the CDR3 is TGTGCCAGCTCACCAGGGGGATCCTATAATTCACCCCTCCACTTT.

V usage is TRBV12-3 or TRBV12-4 and J usage is TRBJ2-3; 8 bases are a match to TRBD2. The CDR3 is 14 amino acids. Losses at the gene ends were 6 bases for V and 6 bases for J; bases not matched to a gene: 8. The CDR3 protein is CASRAGSGTDTQYF. The CDR3 DNA sequence: TGTGCCAGCAGGGCGGGTAGCGGGACGGATACGCAGTATTTT.

This clonotype was counted at least ten times. The chain links TRBV12-3 or TRBV12-4 to TRBJ2-5, with a tentative D call TRBD2 (5 bases). The CDR3 contains 15 residues. With 5 bases removed from V and 2 bases from J, the gap between germline ends came to 15 bases. CDR3 amino acids: CASSTSTGRQETQYF. The CDR3 DNA sequence: TGTGCCAGCAGTACTAGTACGGGTAGACAAGAGACCCAGTACTTC.

V usage is TRBV5-1 and J usage is TRBJ2-6; D uncertain. V lost 4 bases and J 4 bases, leaving 12 bases between the germline ends. Germline lookup yields CDR1 SGHRS and CDR2 YFSETQ. The length of the CDR3 is 15 residues. The CDR3 here is CASSPPYSGANVLTF. The CDR3 nucleotides are TGCGCCAGCAGCCCCCCTTACTCCGGGGCCAACGTCCTGACTTTC.

Note on this clonotype: Since a much larger clone is just one base distant, this may be a read error. V is TRBV4-2 and J is TRBJ2-1; 14 bases agree with TRBD2. Trimming cost V 1 base and J 15 bases; bases outside gene matches: 11. Germline CDR1 and CDR2: LGHNA and YNFKEQ. The CDR3 length is 16 residues. CDR3 DNA sequence: TGTGCCAGCAGCCAAGGAAAAGGACTAGCGGGGGGTCAGCTGTTCTTC. Translated, it gives CASSQGKGLAGGQLFF.

This clonotype appeared a few times. The chain has TRBV12-3 or TRBV12-4 and TRBJ2-1; TRBD2 matches at 10 bases. Trimming cost V 5 bases and J 7 bases; bases outside gene matches: 2. The CDR3 consists of 13 residues. The CDR3 reads CASSPTSGNEQFF. The CDR3 DNA follows: TGTGCCAGCAGTCCGACTAGCGGGAATGAGCAGTTCTTC.

This clonotype was seen a single time. The chain links TRBV4-3 to TRBJ2-5, with D perhaps matching TRBD1 (6 bases). The germline V and J ends were trimmed by 1 base and 5 bases, with 11 bases remaining between them. The CDR3 covers 14 residues. CDR1 is LGHNA and CDR2 is YSLEER in the germline V gene. CDR3 protein: CASSQVQGSETQYF. In DNA, the CDR3 is TGCGCCAGCAGCCAAGTACAGGGTTCTGAGACCCAGTACTTC.

This clonotype was observed a few times. The chain couples TRBV15 to TRBJ2-1; D gene uncertain. The germline CDR1 and CDR2 sequences are LNHNV and YYDKDF (reference sequence). Between the trimmed V and J ends, which lost 1 base and 10 bases, there was a span of 5 bases. The CDR3 consists of 11 residues. The CDR3 DNA sequence: TGTGCCACCAGCAGAGTACGGGAGCAGTTCTTC. It encodes CATSRVREQFF.

The chain recombines TRBV2 with TRBJ2-2, with no clear D. The germline V gene has CDR1 SNHLY and CDR2 FYNNEI. V was cut by 4 bases and J by 6 bases, with 6 bases left in between. This CDR3 has 12 amino acids. CDR3 protein: CASSVGSGELFF. For the CDR3, the DNA is TGTGCCAGCAGTGTGGGGTCCGGGGAGCTGTTTTTT.

The chain is built from TRBV11-2 and TRBJ2-3; no clear D. This CDR3 is built from 14 residues. Germline V gene sequence: CDR1 SGHAT, CDR2 FQNNGV. Trimming shortened V by 0 bases and J by 2 bases, and 6 bases separated the two germline ends. The CDR3 DNA sequence: TGTGCCAGCAGCTTAGACCCCTTCACAGATACGCAGTATTTT. Translation gives CASSLDPFTDTQYF.

There are a few counts of this clonotype. The rearrangement links TRBV29-1 to TRBJ2-1; D unresolved. Germline V CDR1 and CDR2: SQVTM, ANQGSEA. The CDR3 is made up of 13 amino acids. Trimming took off 2 bases at V and 4 bases at J, with 9 bases between the two ends. In nucleotides, the CDR3 is TGCAGCGTTGAATATGAGAGATACAATGAGCAGTTCTTC. Its protein is CSVEYERYNEQFF.